These 12 T cell receptor beta chains came from one sample sequenced in a study of radiation and T cells in renal cell carcinoma. Time point denoted: blood 2 weeks post-SBRT. Treatment meaning: 15 Gy SBRT to primary tumor, nephrectomy 4 weeks later. Measured with immunoSEQ multiplex PCR; TCRdb has only the in-frame clones, and not every one. In the table there are about 130,000 clones, around nine tenths of which are singletons. This sample comprised blood, obtained from a patient whose treatment included radiotherapy and nephrectomy. These receptors were obtained from a woman between 65 and 79 years old with renal cell carcinoma.

V gene TRBV7-9 combines with J gene TRBJ2-7; the match to TRBD1 covers 7 bases. In germline, CDR1 is SEHNR, CDR2 FQNEAQ (reference sequence). The CDR3 contains 16 residues. The V and J ends lost 5 bases and 6 bases, in that order; junction bases with no gene match: 16. The DNA for the CDR3 is TGTGCCAGCAGCAGCCGACAGGGCGTCCTCCTTGGCGAGCAGTACTTC. The encoded protein is CASSSRQGVLLGEQYF.

The V gene is TRBV12-5, the J gene TRBJ2-1; the D is unclear. From germline, CDR1 is LGHNT and CDR2 FRNRAP. V was pared by 6 bases and J by 5 bases, with 5 bases between. There are 11 residues in the CDR3. Here the CDR3 DNA reads TGTGCTAGTGGCGTGGACAATGAGCAGTTCTTC. Its translation: CASGVDNEQFF.

The J gene is TRBJ2-5, the V gene TRBV7-2, with TRBD2 as a possible D gene (7 bases). CDR1 is SGHTA and CDR2 is FQGNSA in the germline V gene. The germline V and J ends were trimmed by 1 base and 6 bases, with 18 bases remaining between them. The CDR3 is 16 residues long. The CDR3 nucleotides read TGTGCCAGCAGCTTAGAATTAAGGGGGGGCGTAAAGACCCAGTACTTC. As protein: CASSLELRGGVKTQYF.

Worth noting for this clone: Sequence at one end of the junction differs from germline and may be a read error. J is TRBJ2-5 and V is TRBV7-7; D unclear. CDR1 and CDR2 (germline): SSHAT, FNYEAQ (reference sequence). The CDR3 is 14 amino acids. CDR3 sequence reads: CASSSGPAQETQYF. CDR3 bases: TGTGCTAGCAGCTCCGGCCCAGCTCAAGAGACCCAGTACTTC.

The chain combines TRBV28 with TRBJ1-5, with D possibly being TRBD1 (6 bases). V dropped 4 bases and J dropped 5 bases, with 12 bases sitting between them. The germline V gene has CDR1 MDHEN and CDR2 SYDVKM. This CDR3 is built from 14 residues. This CDR3 reads CASSSRGGHQPQHF. The CDR3 DNA reads as TGTGCCAGCAGTTCCCGAGGGGGGCATCAGCCCCAGCATTTT.

A single count supports this clone. The CDR3 is CASSTRDRATPGANVLTF. In nucleotides, the CDR3 is TGTGCCAGTAGTACCCGGGACAGAGCCACCCCTGGGGCCAACGTCCTGACTTTC. The rearrangement links TRBV19 to TRBJ2-6, with 7 bases matching TRBD1. The CDR3 is 18 residues long. The germline CDR1 and CDR2 sequences are LNHDA and SQIVND (reference sequence). The V segment lost 4 bases and the J segment 2 bases; nucleotides outside the gene matches: 11.

The V and J genes are TRBV5-6 and TRBJ1-6; TRBD1 matches at 11 bases. Germline-derived CDR1 and CDR2 are SGHDT and YYEEEE. The junction had 8 bases not matched to a gene; V was cut back by 2 bases and J by 10 bases. This CDR3 region has 16 residues. In DNA form, the CDR3 reads TGTGCCAGCAGCTTCCGGGGACAGGGGGGCGCCTCACCCCTCCACTTT. This encodes CASSFRGQGGASPLHF.

This chain connects TRBV12-1 to TRBJ1-2; the D call of TRBD1 is as the table states it, not checked on the DNA. TRBV12-1 is reported as a pseudogene. This CDR3 region has 17 residues. The DNA of the CDR3 is TGTGCCAGCAGCTTCATTCCTGACAGCGACGCTAACTATGGCTACACCTTC. Encoded protein: CASSFIPDSDANYGYTF.

This chain links TRBV30 with TRBJ1-6; D is possibly TRBD1 (5 bases). CDR1 is GTSNPN and CDR2 is SVGIG in the germline V gene (reference sequence). CDR3 length: 12 amino acids. V lost 6 bases and J lost 7, with 10 bases in between. This CDR3 is CACEGRNSPLHF. The CDR3 region has the DNA TGTGCCTGTGAGGGGCGCAATTCACCCCTCCACTTT.

This clone was observed at least ten times. The genes are TRBV2 and TRBJ2-1; weak D call: TRBD1 (6 bases). The CDR3 loop spans 11 amino acids. Trimming pared 4 bases from V and 14 bases from J, leaving 12 bases between. CDR1 and CDR2 from the germline V gene are SNHLY and FYNNEI. The DNA of the CDR3 is TGTGCCAGCAGTGGAAGAGGACAGAAGTTCTTC. Encoded protein: CASSGRGQKFF.

Regarding this clone: Relative to the germline gene, one junction end is altered; a read error may explain this. J is TRBJ2-3 and V is TRBV7-7; D perhaps matches TRBD2 (7 bases). The CDR3 contains 13 residues. Per the germline V gene, CDR1 is SSHAT and CDR2 is FNYEAQ (reference sequence). The CDR3 DNA reads as TGTGCTAGCAGCTTAGGGGGGGGATATACGCAGTATTTT. It specifies CASSLGGGYTQYF.

This chain links TRBV13 with TRBJ2-1; 7 bases match TRBD1. V trimming: 0 bases; J trimming: 2 bases; junction bases outside the gene matches: 4. This CDR3 contains 16 residues. The germline V gene has CDR1 PRHDT and CDR2 FYEKMQ (reference sequence). The chain's CDR3 is CASSLGGQTTYNEQFF. The CDR3 DNA follows: TGTGCCAGCAGCTTAGGGGGACAGACAACCTACAATGAGCAGTTCTTC.